The TCR beta chain described here comes from a study of response to subunit inactivated influenza vaccine. Whole-study findings and limits: Researchers suggested that each seasonal influenza vaccination recruits few new T cells.

MiXCR, applied by TCRdb to the RT-PCR reads, yields one record per CDR3 protein. This table has hundreds of thousands of distinct CDR3 sequences, approximately 17% appearing once. This CDR3 comprises 13 residues. V was pared by 7 bases and J by 4 bases, with 10 bases between. At least ten counts were recorded for this clonotype. What it binds is unknown. The source was PBMCs from blood, collected 4 to 6 days after vaccination. The sequence was collected from a man aged 50 or older who received an inactivated influenza vaccine. The chain carries TRBV12-3 or TRBV12-4 and TRBJ2-2; D unresolved. The CDR3, as DNA: TGTGCCAGCAAGCTCTTATTCACCGGGGAGCTGTTTTTT. Its translation is CASKLLFTGELFF.